This TCR beta chain emerged from a study of T-cell reconstitution after alpha-beta-depleted transplantation in children. Construction of the TCRbeta library involved unique molecular identifiers. TCRdb re-analysed the PCR reads in MiXCR, keeping a single row per CDR3 protein. The sample holds some 520,000 distinct CDR3 sequences, less than 35% seen once. There are 12 residues in the CDR3. The source is a human donor who donated a stem cell graft to a child with aplastic anemia. The chain has TRBV12-2 and TRBJ2-3; the table's D call, TRBD2, has no DNA check behind it. TRBV12-2 is designated a pseudogene. The specimen comprised PBMCs from the stem cell graft donor, sampled from the stem cell graft. CDR3 DNA: TGTGAGACTAGCGGGAGCACAGATACGCAGTATTTT. Its protein product is CETSGSTDTQYF.